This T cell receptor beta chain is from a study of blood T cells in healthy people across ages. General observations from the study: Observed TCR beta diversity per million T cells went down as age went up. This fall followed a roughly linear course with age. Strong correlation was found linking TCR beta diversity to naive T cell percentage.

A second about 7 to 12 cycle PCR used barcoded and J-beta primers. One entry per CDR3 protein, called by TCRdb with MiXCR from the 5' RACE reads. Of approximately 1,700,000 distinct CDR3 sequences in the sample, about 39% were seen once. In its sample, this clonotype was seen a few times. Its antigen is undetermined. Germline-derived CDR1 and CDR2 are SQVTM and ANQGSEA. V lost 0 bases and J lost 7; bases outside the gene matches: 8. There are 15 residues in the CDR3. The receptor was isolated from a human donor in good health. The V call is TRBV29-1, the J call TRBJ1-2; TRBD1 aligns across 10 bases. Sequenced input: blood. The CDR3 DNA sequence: TGCAGCGTTGAAGATCTGTTTGGGGACAGGGGTGGCTACACCTTC. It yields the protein CSVEDLFGDRGGYTF.